This T cell receptor (beta chain) was identified in a study of blood T cell repertoires in COVID-19. The germline V gene encodes CDR1 SEHNR and CDR2 FQNEAQ (reference sequence). The CDR3 is 18 residues long. With V trimmed by 1 base and J by 7 bases, 12 bases remained unmatched. Under the authors' procedure: For nucleated cells, counts were estimated from reference gene primer amplification. Sequencing used immunoSEQ multiplex PCR; TCRdb keeps in-frame clones, though not all of them. That table is the source of V, J and clone size, and D and trimming were worked out from the DNA. The table lists some 170,000 clones, almost 80% of them singletons, with approximately 15% in the top ten.

The rearrangement uses TRBV7-9 and TRBJ2-1, with TRBD2 matching 11 bases. The clonotype comes from a woman between 50 and 59 years old who had recovered from COVID-19. Sequenced material: PBMCs or T cells enriched from blood (not recorded which). CDR3 sequence: CASSLGFSGRAHRNEQFF. The CDR3 DNA is TGTGCCAGCAGCTTAGGGTTTAGCGGGAGGGCCCATCGTAATGAGCAGTTCTTC.